Listed below are T cell receptor beta chains from one sample, sequenced in a study of CD8+ T cells in alopecia areata. The repertoire was sequenced with immunoSEQ multiplex PCR; TCRdb's copy has only in-frame clones and lacks some. The table lists more than 150,000 clones, 50% to 60% of them singletons. The input for sequencing was CD4+ T cells sorted from blood, taken at week 0. The origin of the receptors is a human donor with alopecia areata. Both conserved end residues are part of each CDR3. Fields, in order: V gene, D gene, J gene, clone size, CDR3 protein, CDR3 DNA. The D gene is left open where the match is weak. Part of the rows lack a size; the others show once, few, many or a class for expanded clones.

>TRBV29-1|-|TRBJ1-2|-
CSARAGQNYGYTF
TGCAGCGCCAGGGCGGGGCAGAACTATGGCTACACCTTC
>TRBV7-6|-|TRBJ2-1|once
CASSKQPLTYNEQFF
TGTGCCAGCAGCAAACAGCCGCTAACCTACAATGAGCAGTTCTTC
>TRBV30|-|TRBJ1-5|few
CAWSGGPPEPQHF
TGTGCCTGGAGTGGGGGGCCCCCAGAGCCCCAGCATTTT
>TRBV18|-|TRBJ2-1|-
CASSPPRGNEQFF
TGTGCCAGCTCACCACCCAGGGGCAATGAGCAGTTCTTC
>TRBV4-2|-|TRBJ2-5|-
CASSQDTAGETQYF
TGTGCCAGCAGCCAAGATACGGCTGGGGAGACCCAGTACTTC
>TRBV7-9|TRBD2|TRBJ2-7|-
CASSFSGTSYEQYF
TGTGCCAGCAGCTTCTCCGGGACTAGCTACGAGCAGTACTTC
>TRBV30|-|TRBJ1-5|-
CAWSRQGNQPQHF
TGTGCCTGGAGTCGGCAGGGGAATCAGCCCCAGCATTTT
>TRBV5-4|TRBD1|TRBJ2-3|once
CASSSHRDRRADTQYF
TGTGCCAGCAGCTCACACCGGGACAGACGTGCAGATACGCAGTATTTT
>TRBV7-9|-|TRBJ1-3|few
CASSLVSGLPGNTIYF
TGTGCCAGCAGCTTAGTGTCGGGGTTGCCTGGAAACACCATATATTTT
>TRBV29-1|-|TRBJ2-1|few
CSVEDQGRDEQFF
TGCAGCGTTGAAGATCAGGGGAGGGATGAGCAGTTCTTC
>TRBV28|-|TRBJ2-6|-
CASSSPMAGANVLTF
TGTGCCAGCAGTTCCCCTATGGCGGGGGCCAACGTCCTGACTTTC
>TRBV29-1|-|TRBJ1-1|-
CSVEADQETEAFF
TGCAGCGTTGAAGCCGACCAGGAGACTGAAGCTTTCTTT
>TRBV27|-|TRBJ2-3|-
CASSLIGTDTQYF
TGTGCCAGCAGTTTAATCGGCACAGATACGCAGTATTTT
>TRBV4-1|TRBD2|TRBJ2-3|-
CASSRTSGGPGTQYF
TGCGCCAGCAGCCGGACTAGCGGGGGCCCAGGTACGCAGTATTTT
>TRBV6-5|-|TRBJ1-2|-
CATIRGDGAYGYTF
TGTGCCACCATCCGGGGGGACGGAGCCTATGGCTACACCTTC
>TRBV29-1|TRBD1|TRBJ1-1|-
CSVGSGTGKNTEAFF
TGCAGCGTTGGGTCCGGGACAGGGAAGAACACTGAAGCTTTCTTT
>TRBV7-3|TRBD2|TRBJ2-1|-
CASSPSLAGPNEQFF
TGTGCCAGCAGCCCCTCCCTAGCGGGGCCCAATGAGCAGTTCTTC
>TRBV9|-|TRBJ2-5|-
CASNPDPTGGRQETQYF
TGTGCCAGCAACCCGGACCCAACTGGGGGCAGGCAAGAGACCCAGTACTTC
>TRBV29-1|TRBD1|TRBJ2-5|-
CSAGDRGQETQYF
TGCAGCGCCGGAGACAGGGGGCAAGAGACCCAGTACTTC
>TRBV20-1|-|TRBJ1-2|-
CSASELYGYTF
TGCAGTGCTAGTGAACTCTATGGCTACACCTTC
>TRBV29-1|-|TRBJ1-2|few
CSAGAGAYGYTF
TGCAGCGCTGGGGCCGGGGCCTATGGCTACACCTTC
>TRBV30|-|TRBJ1-2|-
CAWSSGHYGYTF
TGTGCCTGGAGTTCTGGTCACTATGGCTACACCTTC
>TRBV25-1|-|TRBJ2-7|-
CASSELTRQGMYEQYF
TGTGCCAGCAGTGAATTAACCCGGCAGGGGATGTACGAGCAGTACTTC
>TRBV7-8|-|TRBJ2-5|-
CASSLAGRETQYF
TGTGCCAGCAGTCTGGCTGGGAGGGAGACCCAGTACTTC
>TRBV7-9|-|TRBJ2-2|-
CASSLLTYTGELFF
TGTGCCAGCAGCTTACTGACTTACACCGGGGAGCTGTTTTTT
>TRBV29-1|TRBD1|TRBJ2-2|few
CSAPGGLDTGELFF
TGCAGCGCCCCAGGGGGCCTTGACACCGGGGAGCTGTTTTTT
>TRBV5-1|-|TRBJ2-3|-
CASSLGLATADDTQYF
TGCGCCAGCAGCTTGGGCCTAGCTACCGCAGACGATACGCAGTATTTT
>TRBV7-2|-|TRBJ1-2|-
CASSLAKGDGYTF
TGTGCCAGCAGCTTAGCAAAGGGTGATGGCTACACCTTC
>TRBV27|-|TRBJ1-2|-
CASSGGSGYTF
TGTGCCAGCAGCGGCGGGTCTGGCTACACCTTC
>TRBV7-2|-|TRBJ2-3|-
CASSRGVSTDTQYF
TGTGCCAGCAGCCGGGGCGTCAGCACAGATACGCAGTATTTT
>TRBV30|-|TRBJ2-7|once
CAWSSTVTQYF
TGTGCCTGGAGTTCGACTGTTACGCAGTACTTC
>TRBV19|-|TRBJ2-1|-
CASSIAGVPYNEQFF
TGTGCCAGTAGTATTGCCGGGGTGCCCTACAATGAGCAGTTCTTC
>TRBV29-1|-|TRBJ1-1|-
CSVVPRQAMNTEAFF
TGCAGCGTTGTCCCCCGACAGGCGATGAACACTGAAGCTTTCTTT
>TRBV7-2|TRBD2|TRBJ2-1|-
CATRTSGHSSYNEQFF
TGTGCCACCCGAACTAGCGGTCATAGCTCCTACAATGAGCAGTTCTTC
>TRBV11-1|-|TRBJ2-5|-
CASSLARETQYF
TGTGCCAGCAGCTTAGCCCGAGAGACCCAGTACTTC
>TRBV30|-|TRBJ1-4|-
CAWSIRMNEKLFF
TGTGCCTGGAGTATTAGGATGAATGAAAAACTGTTTTTT
>TRBV5-1|-|TRBJ1-5|once
CASSWNGGGNQPQHF
TGCGCCAGCAGCTGGAACGGGGGAGGAAATCAGCCCCAGCATTTT
>TRBV5-1|TRBD1|TRBJ2-5|once
CASNMGQGEETQYF
TGCGCCAGCAACATGGGACAGGGAGAAGAGACCCAGTACTTC
>TRBV29-1|-|TRBJ2-7|-
CSASGTDQYEQYF
TGCAGCGCCTCGGGAACAGATCAATACGAGCAGTACTTC
>TRBV6-5|-|TRBJ1-2|-
CASSYSNSPYGYTF
TGTGCCAGCAGTTACTCGAACAGCCCCTATGGCTACACCTTC